Listed here is a single TCR beta chain. Its antigen is as yet unknown. CDR1 and CDR2 from the germline V gene are SNHLY and FYNNEI. V gave up 0 bases and J gave up 10 bases, with 4 bases separating them. The length of the CDR3 is 12 residues. One entry per CDR3 protein, called by TCRdb with MiXCR from the 5' RACE reads. The table includes over 500,000 distinct CDR3 sequences, under 25% detected once. The data were taken from a study of identical twins. Whole-study results and caveats: The study found excess low generation probability among twin-shared out-of-frame alpha sequences. The more abundant beta clonotypes in cord blood had fewer insertions, and memory repertoires did not show this.

Healthy Caucasians made up all donors. The same data also went into a second study, on T cells expressing NK-cell markers.

The chain joins TRBV2 to TRBJ1-6; D remains unclear. The TCR comes from a woman aged 18-29 years in good health. The sample taken for sequencing was CD4+ T cells sorted from blood. CDR3 nucleotides: TGTGCCAGCAGTGAAGCGTCCTCACCCCTCCACTTT. Translating gives CASSEASSPLHF.